The clone carrying this T cell receptor (beta chain) has a handful of counts. The antigen remains unidentified. The data derive from a study of response to subunit inactivated influenza vaccine. CDR3 length: 17 residues. Deletions cut 3 bases from V and 3 bases from J, with 19 bases between. Per the germline V gene, CDR1 is SGDLS and CDR2 is YYNGEE. MiXCR, run by TCRdb on the RT-PCR reads, gives a single entry per CDR3 protein. The table includes around 710,000 distinct CDR3 sequences, around 14% detected once. Findings and caveats of the study: With each seasonal influenza vaccination, the authors suggested, few new T cells are recruited.

The sequences come from PBMCs from blood, collected around 14 days before vaccination. The TCR sequence derives from a man aged 45-65 years who received an inactivated influenza vaccine. This sequence joins TRBV9 and TRBJ2-1; perhaps TRBD2 as D (5 bases). This CDR3 is CASSAAESGNDYNEQFF. CDR3 DNA sequence: TGTGCCAGCAGCGCAGCCGAGAGCGGAAACGACTACAATGAGCAGTTCTTC.